This T cell receptor beta chain originates from a study of T cell responses to AZD1222 COVID-19 vaccine. General study points: Distributed over spike, vaccine-associated CD4 TCRs predominated at 160-218 and 743-854. Close to half of spike-specific TCRs reportedly recognize unmutated variant regions.

There are 16 residues in the CDR3. The germline CDR1 and CDR2 sequences are LNHDA and SQIVND (reference sequence). J was trimmed by 0 bases and V by 5 bases; bases with no gene match: 4. This table comes from immunoSEQ multiplex PCR, and its TCRdb copy is limited to in-frame clones, with some not included. This sample carries over 85,000 clones, around 87% of them seen once, and the ten largest clones take approximately 5.1%. Concerning this clone itself: The antigen remains unidentified.

The chain combines TRBV19 with TRBJ2-6, with 7 bases lining up with TRBD1. The receptor was derived from an adult in good health. The source was peripheral blood, collected on day 0 of AZD1222 vaccination. Written as DNA, the CDR3 is TGTGCCAGTAGTCGACAGGGTCCCTCTGGGGCCAACGTCCTGACTTTC. Translated, it gives CASSRQGPSGANVLTF.